The rows below give T cell receptor beta chains drawn from one sample of a study of T cell changes during pregnancy in multiple sclerosis. Measured with immunoSEQ multiplex PCR; TCRdb has only the in-frame clones, and not every one. The repertoire consists of approximately 100,000 clones, with 91% occurring once and the leading ten covering less than 4%. Here the sequenced sample was peripheral blood, taken after pregnancy. The source of these receptors is a female donor with multiple sclerosis, enrolled in a pregnancy study. The CDR3 runs from the conserved cysteine through the conserved F or W. D genes are given only for firm matches. The size entry is marked missing in some rows and otherwise reads once, few, many or a size class.

clone size: -; D gene: TRBD2; V gene: TRBV15; J gene: TRBJ2-2; CDR3 protein: CATSRLAGAGTGELFF; CDR3 DNA: TGTGCCACCAGCAGACTAGCGGGGGCGGGTACCGGGGAGCTGTTTTTT
clone size: -; D gene: -; V gene: TRBV6-6; J gene: TRBJ2-7; CDR3 protein: CASSYSRDSYEQYF; CDR3 DNA: TGTGCCAGCAGTTACTCGCGGGACTCCTACGAGCAGTACTTC
clone size: once; D gene: -; V gene: TRBV19; J gene: TRBJ2-7; CDR3 protein: CASSLGGYEQYF; CDR3 DNA: TGTGCCAGTAGCTTAGGGGGTTACGAGCAGTACTTC
clone size: few; D gene: -; V gene: TRBV6-6; J gene: TRBJ1-4; CDR3 protein: CASSSKGDKLFF; CDR3 DNA: TGTGCCAGCAGCTCCAAGGGGGACAAACTGTTTTTT
clone size: few; D gene: -; V gene: TRBV21-1; J gene: TRBJ1-6; CDR3 protein: CASTRGVCNSPLHF; CDR3 DNA: TGTGCCAGCACACGGGGGGTGTGTAATTCACCCCTCCACTTT
clone size: -; D gene: -; V gene: TRBV9; J gene: TRBJ1-4; CDR3 protein: CASSPGDEKLFF; CDR3 DNA: TGTGCCAGCAGCCCGGGGGATGAAAAACTGTTTTTT
clone size: -; D gene: -; V gene: TRBV29-1; J gene: TRBJ1-3; CDR3 protein: CSVADISSGNTIYF; CDR3 DNA: TGCAGCGTTGCTGACATCAGCTCTGGAAACACCATATATTTT
clone size: once; D gene: TRBD1; V gene: TRBV5-4; J gene: TRBJ1-2; CDR3 protein: CASSLVRGQGSYGYTF; CDR3 DNA: TGTGCCAGCAGCTTGGTTCGGGGACAGGGTTCCTATGGCTACACCTTC
clone size: -; D gene: TRBD2; V gene: TRBV13; J gene: TRBJ2-1; CDR3 protein: CASSDEAGASPNEQFF; CDR3 DNA: TGTGCCAGCAGCGATGAAGCGGGGGCCTCCCCAAATGAGCAGTTCTTC
clone size: -; D gene: -; V gene: TRBV19; J gene: TRBJ1-1; CDR3 protein: CASSPGSQSGSPWIGTEAFF; CDR3 DNA: TGTGCCAGTAGTCCGGGATCACAATCGGGCTCCCCCTGGATTGGCACTGAAGCTTTCTTT
clone size: -; D gene: -; V gene: TRBV11-1; J gene: TRBJ2-5; CDR3 protein: CASSPGTGKGETQYF; CDR3 DNA: TGTGCCAGCAGCCCGGGTACAGGGAAGGGGGAGACCCAGTACTTC
clone size: -; D gene: TRBD1; V gene: TRBV2; J gene: TRBJ2-7; CDR3 protein: CASSEDRGKYF; CDR3 DNA: TGTGCCAGCAGTGAAGACAGGGGAAAGTACTTC
clone size: few; D gene: TRBD1; V gene: TRBV6-5; J gene: TRBJ1-6; CDR3 protein: CASSYAGTGTVSPLHF; CDR3 DNA: TGTGCCAGCAGTTACGCCGGGACAGGGACTGTCTCACCCCTCCACTTT
clone size: -; D gene: -; V gene: TRBV6-6; J gene: TRBJ1-1; CDR3 protein: CASSSGTRILQAFF; CDR3 DNA: TGTGCCAGCAGTTCCGGGACAAGGATCCTTCAAGCTTTCTTT
clone size: -; D gene: -; V gene: TRBV4-1; J gene: TRBJ1-4; CDR3 protein: CASSLTGGEKLFF; CDR3 DNA: TGCGCCAGCAGCCTGACAGGCGGAGAAAAACTGTTTTTT
clone size: -; D gene: TRBD1; V gene: TRBV9; J gene: TRBJ2-6; CDR3 protein: CASSPTTGSGANVLTF; CDR3 DNA: TGTGCCAGCAGCCCTACGACAGGGTCTGGGGCCAACGTCCTGACTTTC
clone size: -; D gene: -; V gene: TRBV10-3; J gene: TRBJ2-7; CDR3 protein: CAISEWRDRPYEQYF; CDR3 DNA: TGTGCCATCAGTGAGTGGAGGGATCGGCCCTACGAGCAGTACTTC
clone size: -; D gene: -; V gene: TRBV10-3; J gene: TRBJ1-3; CDR3 protein: CAISEGALGNTIYF; CDR3 DNA: TGTGCCATCAGTGAGGGGGCGCTAGGAAACACCATATATTTT
clone size: once; D gene: -; V gene: TRBV13; J gene: TRBJ1-1; CDR3 protein: CASSFADQGLHTEAFF; CDR3 DNA: TGTGCCAGCAGCTTCGCCGACCAGGGGCTCCACACTGAAGCTTTCTTT
clone size: -; D gene: -; V gene: TRBV21-1; J gene: TRBJ2-1; CDR3 protein: CASSKAGGGDRYNEQFF; CDR3 DNA: TGTGCCAGCAGCAAAGCGGGGGGAGGGGATCGGTACAATGAGCAGTTCTTC
clone size: -; D gene: -; V gene: TRBV19; J gene: TRBJ1-1; CDR3 protein: CASRIRGGNTEAFF; CDR3 DNA: TGTGCCAGTAGAATTAGGGGAGGGAACACTGAAGCTTTCTTT
clone size: -; D gene: TRBD1; V gene: TRBV7-6; J gene: TRBJ1-3; CDR3 protein: CASSLGDRALSGNTIYF; CDR3 DNA: TGTGCCAGCAGCTTAGGGGACAGGGCCCTCTCTGGAAACACCATATATTTT
clone size: -; D gene: -; V gene: TRBV4-2; J gene: TRBJ2-7; CDR3 protein: CASSQESHTPTYEQYF; CDR3 DNA: TGTGCCAGCAGCCAAGAATCACACACACCAACCTACGAGCAGTACTTC
clone size: -; D gene: TRBD2; V gene: TRBV13; J gene: TRBJ2-7; CDR3 protein: CASSFQRGGIYEQYF; CDR3 DNA: TGTGCCAGCAGCTTTCAGCGGGGGGGCATTTACGAGCAGTACTTC
clone size: -; D gene: -; V gene: TRBV2; J gene: TRBJ2-1; CDR3 protein: CASKGISNQNEQFF; CDR3 DNA: TGTGCCAGCAAGGGGATATCAAACCAAAATGAGCAGTTCTTC
clone size: -; D gene: TRBD1; V gene: TRBV6-5; J gene: TRBJ1-6; CDR3 protein: CASSYRGQGYNSPLHF; CDR3 DNA: TGTGCCAGCAGTTACCGCGGACAGGGGTATAATTCACCCCTCCACTTT